The T cell receptor (beta chain) described here comes from a study of cytomegalovirus exposure and HLA in healthy donors. In the study overall: Inside one of the first data releases sat around 86 million unique TCRs taken from HLA-typed donors. Findings and caveats of the study: CMV serostatus was the only immune exposure information that was available. Sequencing likely caused a cluster of highly shared sequence variants.

Primers for the PCR totalled 60 Vbeta and 13 Jbeta. The authors' processing: An analysis performed later counted about 80 million unique TCR beta chains (roughly 11 million of them shared). Repertoires were generated with immunoSEQ multiplex PCR, while TCRdb's copy carries only in-frame clones and drops some. The D gene and trimming were derived from the DNA, and the V and J assignments and clone size from that table. The table records fewer than 150,000 clones, under 80% of them present only once. A note on this clone: Its specificity is not known.

The CDR3 covers 17 residues. V lost 3 bases and J lost 5; bases outside the gene matches: 10. CDR1 and CDR2 from the germline V gene are LNHDA and SQIVND (reference sequence). The origin of this receptor is a male donor in good health and CMV-seronegative. Sequenced: PBMCs. The chain is built from TRBV19 and TRBJ1-6; 7 nucleotides line up with TRBD1. The CDR3: CASSMMTGQRNNSPLHF. In nucleotides, the CDR3 is TGTGCCAGTAGTATGATGACAGGGCAGAGAAATAATTCACCCCTCCACTTT.